One sample yielded the 6 T cell receptor beta chains listed below, sequenced in a study of response to subunit inactivated influenza vaccine. TCRdb re-called the RT-PCR reads through MiXCR, storing one row per CDR3 protein. Here the sample spans about 570,000 distinct CDR3 sequences, around 11% being singletons. This sample also appeared in a second study, on T cells expressing NK-cell markers. That work contributes: UMIs were included in TCR beta cDNA generated by 5'RACE template switching.

Sequencing was performed on PBMCs from blood, taken on the day of vaccination. The source of these receptors is a man between 45 and 60 years old who received an inactivated influenza vaccine.

This clonotype was seen repeatedly, ten times or more. V is TRBV5-1 and J is TRBJ2-5, with 9 bases aligning to TRBD2. With V trimmed by 0 bases and J by 2 bases, 2 bases remained unmatched. This CDR3 contains 15 residues. Germline lookup yields CDR1 SGHRS and CDR2 YFSETQ. CDR3 loop: CASSLGLAVQETQYF. The CDR3 DNA reads TGCGCCAGCAGCTTGGGACTAGCGGTACAAGAGACCCAGTACTTC.

At least ten counts were recorded for this clonotype. The chain recombines TRBV5-6 with TRBJ1-1; D perhaps matches TRBD1 (6 bases). This CDR3 spans 17 amino acids. The germline V gene encodes CDR1 SGHDT and CDR2 YYEEEE. The V end lost 1 base, the J end lost 10 bases, and 26 bases lay between the germline ends. The CDR3 spells CASSLSPGEVTEGGAFF. In DNA form, the CDR3 reads TGTGCCAGCAGCTTGTCCCCTGGGGAGGTCACAGAGGGGGGAGCTTTCTTT.

The V gene is TRBV28, the J gene TRBJ2-3, with D possibly matching TRBD2 (5 bases). Germline CDR1 is MDHEN and CDR2 is SYDVKM. CDR3 length equals 16 residues. V dropped 6 bases and J dropped 1 base, with 17 bases sitting between them. The CDR3 DNA is TGTGCCAGCAGGCCATTACGGGGAGATCGCACAGATACGCAGTATTTT. Translated: CASRPLRGDRTDTQYF. The variable domain in full, completed from reference TRBV28 and TRBJ2-3, reads DVKVTQSSRYLVKRTGEKVFLECVQDMDHENMFWYRQDPGLGLRLIYFSYDVKMKEKGDIPEGYSVSREKKERFSLILESASTNQTSMYLCASRPLRGDRTDTQYFGPGTRLTVL.

This clonotype was counted between two and nine times. V gene TRBV4-2 combines with J gene TRBJ1-3; no reliable D call. Deletions cut 4 bases from V and 0 bases from J, with 22 bases between. The germline CDR1 and CDR2 sequences are LGHNA and YNFKEQ. The CDR3 covers 19 residues. The CDR3 bases are TGTGCCAGCAGCCCCCCCAGGATTGGAGAAGGGAACTCTGGAAACACCATATATTTT. Translation gives CASSPPRIGEGNSGNTIYF.

This clonotype was observed a handful of times. The J gene is TRBJ2-2, the V gene TRBV6-2 or TRBV6-3; D possibly matches TRBD1 or TRBD2 (5 bases each). Trimming left V 10 bases short and J 4 bases short, with 13 bases between. Germline CDR1 reads MNHEY; CDR2 reads SVGEGT. CDR3 length equals 13 residues. The DNA for the CDR3 is TGTGCCATCGATTCAGGGACCACCGGGGAGCTGTTTTTT. Protein sequence: CAIDSGTTGELFF.

This clonotype was observed at least ten times. The V call is TRBV7-6, the J call TRBJ2-7, with D maybe TRBD1 (6 bases). This CDR3 comprises 16 residues. CDR1 is SGHVS, CDR2 FNYEAQ, per germline. V was shortened by 1 base and J by 0 bases, with 13 bases between the two germline ends. This CDR3 is CASSLDAQGLSYEQYF. CDR3 DNA sequence: TGTGCCAGCAGCTTAGATGCACAGGGCCTCTCCTACGAGCAGTACTTC.